This T cell receptor (beta chain) comes out of a study of blood T cells in healthy people across ages. Study-wide findings and caveats: When one million T cells were used, diversity estimates were thought to be underestimates. Age advanced and TCR beta diversity per million T cells fell, roughly linearly.

The CDR3 totals 17 residues. The germline CDR1 and CDR2 sequences are MNHNS and SASEGT. After removal of 5 bases from V and 4 bases from J, the junction contained 6 bases not matched to a gene. Primers used in a second PCR of about 6 to 12 cycles were a sample-barcoded 5' primer and a J-beta primer mix. Unique molecular identifiers of 12 random nucleotides labeled each cDNA. TCRdb passed the 5' RACE reads through MiXCR, listing each CDR3 protein once. Of about 580,000 distinct CDR3 sequences listed, around half are singletons. The table lists this clonotype with many counts. Its matching antigen is unknown.

The V gene is TRBV6-1, the J gene TRBJ2-3, with 16 bases that match TRBD2. Sequencing input: blood. The receptor's source is a man at least 80 years old in good health. In nucleotides, the CDR3 is TGTGCCAGCAGTCGAGGGACTAGCGGGAGGGCCCCAGATACGCAGTATTTT. It encodes CASSRGTSGRAPDTQYF.